This T cell receptor beta chain is drawn from a study of cytomegalovirus exposure and HLA in healthy donors. About the research overall: Findings of an earlier analysis included some 110 million unique TCR beta sequences from roughly 200 million T cells.

The CDR3 extends over 14 amino acids. Per germline, CDR1 SGHKS and CDR2 YYEKEE (reference sequence). Trimming at V came to 4 bases and at J to 7 bases, leaving 11 bases not matched to a gene. The PCR ran on 60 Vbeta and 13 Jbeta primers. TCRdb keeps only in-frame clones here, not all; method: immunoSEQ multiplex PCR. The sample gives about 160,000 clones, 70% to 90% of which show up once; 2% to 2.5% is in the top ten. Sequenced sample: PBMCs. The TCR sequence derives from a man between 18 and 29 years old in good health and CMV-seropositive. The chain links TRBV5-5 to TRBJ2-7; 7 nucleotides agree with TRBD2. The CDR3 DNA sequence: TGTGCCAGCAGCCCGGGCCTCAGGGAGGGGGAGCAGTACTTC. Its protein product is CASSPGLREGEQYF.